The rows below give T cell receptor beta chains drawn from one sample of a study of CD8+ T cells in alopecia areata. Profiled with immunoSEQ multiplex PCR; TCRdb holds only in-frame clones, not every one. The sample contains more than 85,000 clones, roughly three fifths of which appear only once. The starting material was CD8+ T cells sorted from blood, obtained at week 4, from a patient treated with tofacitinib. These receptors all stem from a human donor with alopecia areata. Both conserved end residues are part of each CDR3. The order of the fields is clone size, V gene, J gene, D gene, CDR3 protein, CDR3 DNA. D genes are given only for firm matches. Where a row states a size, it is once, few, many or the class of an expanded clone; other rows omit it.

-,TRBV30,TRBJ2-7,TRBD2,CAWSPGGTSYEQYF,TGTGCCTGGAGCCCGGGGGGGACCTCCTACGAGCAGTACTTC
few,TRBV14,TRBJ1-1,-,CASSRRGDGNTEAFF,TGTGCCAGCAGCCGAAGAGGGGACGGGAACACTGAAGCTTTCTTT
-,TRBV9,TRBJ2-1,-,CASSVDSSDNNEQFF,TGTGCCAGCAGCGTAGATTCCTCTGACAACAATGAGCAGTTCTTC
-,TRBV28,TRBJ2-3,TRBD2,CASQLAGGFTDTQYF,TGTGCCAGTCAATTAGCGGGAGGCTTCACAGATACGCAGTATTTT
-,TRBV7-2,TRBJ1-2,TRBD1,CASSPGTGTGYTF,TGTGCCAGCAGCCCTGGGACAGGGACTGGCTACACCTTC
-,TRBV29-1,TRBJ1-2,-,CSAGGANYGYTF,TGCAGCGCGGGGGGAGCTAACTATGGCTACACCTTC
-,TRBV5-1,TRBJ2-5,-,CASSLVPLDRGAVRETQYF,TGCGCCAGCAGCTTGGTTCCCCTCGATCGAGGGGCGGTGAGAGAGACCCAGTACTTC
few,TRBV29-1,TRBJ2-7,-,CSVEAPSRGGGFYEQYF,TGCAGCGTTGAAGCACCAAGCCGTGGAGGGGGCTTCTACGAGCAGTACTTC
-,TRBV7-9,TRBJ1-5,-,CASSLGRAGHQPQHF,TGTGCCAGCAGCTTAGGGCGCGCAGGGCATCAGCCCCAGCATTTT
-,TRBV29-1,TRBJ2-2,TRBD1,CSVARTGGTGELFF,TGCAGCGTTGCTAGGACAGGGGGCACCGGGGAGCTGTTTTTT
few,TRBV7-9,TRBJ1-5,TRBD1,CASSLGRQGEQPQHF,TGTGCCAGCAGCTTAGGGCGACAGGGGGAGCAGCCCCAGCATTTT
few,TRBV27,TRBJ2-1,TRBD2,CASSLSGSYNEQFF,TGTGCCAGCAGTTTGAGCGGGAGCTACAATGAGCAGTTCTTC
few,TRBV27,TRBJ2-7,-,CASSFRGGAYEQYF,TGTGCCAGCAGCTTTAGAGGTGGCGCCTACGAGCAGTACTTC
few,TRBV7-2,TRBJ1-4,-,CASSDRTRGWEKLFF,TGTGCCAGCAGCGACAGGACTCGGGGATGGGAAAAACTGTTTTTT
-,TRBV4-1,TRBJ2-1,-,CASSPGGSYNEQFF,TGCGCCAGCAGCCCCGGCGGCTCCTACAATGAGCAGTTCTTC
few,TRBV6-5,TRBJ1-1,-,CASSGAHGRTEAFF,TGTGCCAGCTCAGGGGCCCACGGGAGGACTGAAGCTTTCTTT
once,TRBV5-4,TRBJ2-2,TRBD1,CASSLTGGHTGELFF,TGTGCCAGCAGCTTGACAGGGGGTCACACCGGGGAGCTGTTTTTT
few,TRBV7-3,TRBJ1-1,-,CASSLIGGGNTEAFF,TGTGCCAGCAGCTTAATCGGAGGGGGGAACACTGAAGCTTTCTTT
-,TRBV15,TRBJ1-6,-,CATSRDRGRMDNSPLHF,TGTGCCACCAGCAGAGATAGGGGAAGGATGGATAATTCACCCCTCCACTTT
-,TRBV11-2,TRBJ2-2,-,CASSLDPGQEGGELFF,TGTGCCAGCAGCTTAGATCCCGGACAGGAGGGCGGGGAGCTGTTTTTT
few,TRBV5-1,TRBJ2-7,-,CASSAPDPISLGYEQYF,TGCGCCAGCAGCGCCCCCGACCCGATAAGTTTAGGCTACGAGCAGTACTTC
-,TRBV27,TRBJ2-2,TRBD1,CASRIGTGGNTGELFF,TGTGCCAGCAGGATCGGGACAGGGGGGAACACCGGGGAGCTGTTTTTT
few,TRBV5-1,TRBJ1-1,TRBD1,CASSLGDRERNTEAFF,TGCGCCAGCAGCTTGGGCGACAGGGAGCGGAACACTGAAGCTTTCTTT
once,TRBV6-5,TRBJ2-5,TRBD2,CASSFVGGETQYF,TGTGCCAGCAGTTTTGTGGGAGGGGAGACCCAGTACTTC
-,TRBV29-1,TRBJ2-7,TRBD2,CSVAGGGLARYF,TGCAGCGTTGCGGGCGGGGGGCTGGCCCGGTACTTC
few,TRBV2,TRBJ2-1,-,CASRPQNYNEQFF,TGTGCCAGCAGGCCCCAGAACTACAATGAGCAGTTCTTC
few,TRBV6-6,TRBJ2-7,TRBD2,CASSYLLAGVYHEQYF,TGTGCCAGCAGTTACCTTCTAGCGGGAGTTTACCACGAGCAGTACTTC
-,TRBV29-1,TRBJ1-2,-,CSVDAGYGYTF,TGCAGCGTTGACGCCGGCTATGGCTACACCTTC
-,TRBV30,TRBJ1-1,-,CAWSVGAGNTEAFF,TGTGCCTGGAGTGTAGGGGCGGGGAACACTGAAGCTTTCTTT
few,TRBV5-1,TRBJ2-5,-,CASSLDSQETQYF,TGCGCCAGCAGCTTGGACAGTCAAGAGACCCAGTACTTC
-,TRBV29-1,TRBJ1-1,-,CSVHRGFEAFF,TGCAGCGTACACCGGGGCTTTGAAGCTTTCTTT
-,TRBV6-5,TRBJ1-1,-,CASSYSPGTEAFF,TGTGCCAGCAGTTACTCACCCGGGACTGAAGCTTTCTTT
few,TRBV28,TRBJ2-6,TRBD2,CASRGAAGNSGANVLTF,TGTGCCAGCAGGGGAGCAGCGGGGAACTCTGGGGCCAACGTCCTGACTTTC
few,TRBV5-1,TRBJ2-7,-,CASSPIAGDEQYF,TGCGCCAGCAGCCCCATAGCAGGTGACGAGCAGTACTTC
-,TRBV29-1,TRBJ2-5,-,CRVVHQGQTQYF,TGCAGGGTTGTTCACCAGGGTCAGACCCAGTACTTC
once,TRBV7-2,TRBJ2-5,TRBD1,CASSPDPYRGKKETQYF,TGTGCCAGCAGCCCCGACCCATACAGGGGAAAGAAAGAGACCCAGTACTTC
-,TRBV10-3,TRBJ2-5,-,CAISERHFRTQETQYF,TGTGCCATCAGTGAGAGGCACTTCAGGACCCAAGAGACCCAGTACTTC
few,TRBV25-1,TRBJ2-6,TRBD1,CASTGQGPNSGANVLTF,TGTGCCAGCACCGGACAGGGTCCAAACTCTGGGGCCAACGTCCTGACTTTC
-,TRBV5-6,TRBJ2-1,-,CASSFTYNEQFF,TGTGCCAGCAGCTTTACCTACAATGAGCAGTTCTTC
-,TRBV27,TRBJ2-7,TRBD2,CASRLGTSGGYEQYF,TGTGCCAGCAGACTTGGGACTAGCGGGGGTTACGAGCAGTACTTC
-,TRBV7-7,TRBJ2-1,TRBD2,CASSLEASGRSNEQFF,TGTGCCAGCAGCTTAGAGGCTAGCGGGAGAAGTAATGAGCAGTTCTTC
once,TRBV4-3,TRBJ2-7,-,CASSQDRVGGSTYEQYF,TGCGCCAGCAGCCAAGATAGGGTAGGGGGTTCGACCTACGAGCAGTACTTC
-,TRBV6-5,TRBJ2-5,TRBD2,CASSPWASGTETQYF,TGTGCCAGCAGCCCCTGGGCTAGCGGGACCGAGACCCAGTACTTC
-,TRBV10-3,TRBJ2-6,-,CAISEPRNSGANVLTF,TGTGCCATCAGTGAGCCCCGCAACTCTGGGGCCAACGTCCTGACTTTC
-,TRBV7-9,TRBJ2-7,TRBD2,CASSSLGTSDYEQYF,TGTGCCAGCAGCTCCCTCGGGACTAGCGACTACGAGCAGTACTTC
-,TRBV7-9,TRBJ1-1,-,CASSPGRADTEAFF,TGTGCCAGCAGCCCGGGGAGGGCGGACACTGAAGCTTTCTTT
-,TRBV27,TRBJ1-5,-,CASSIGGQPQHF,TGTGCCAGCAGTATAGGGGGGCAGCCCCAGCATTTT
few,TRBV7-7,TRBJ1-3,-,CASSPGQGTGNTIYF,TGTGCCAGCAGCCCCGGGCAGGGGACTGGAAACACCATATATTTT
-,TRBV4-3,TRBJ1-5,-,CASSQDVGFSNQPQHF,TGCGCCAGCAGCCAAGACGTGGGCTTTAGCAATCAGCCCCAGCATTTT